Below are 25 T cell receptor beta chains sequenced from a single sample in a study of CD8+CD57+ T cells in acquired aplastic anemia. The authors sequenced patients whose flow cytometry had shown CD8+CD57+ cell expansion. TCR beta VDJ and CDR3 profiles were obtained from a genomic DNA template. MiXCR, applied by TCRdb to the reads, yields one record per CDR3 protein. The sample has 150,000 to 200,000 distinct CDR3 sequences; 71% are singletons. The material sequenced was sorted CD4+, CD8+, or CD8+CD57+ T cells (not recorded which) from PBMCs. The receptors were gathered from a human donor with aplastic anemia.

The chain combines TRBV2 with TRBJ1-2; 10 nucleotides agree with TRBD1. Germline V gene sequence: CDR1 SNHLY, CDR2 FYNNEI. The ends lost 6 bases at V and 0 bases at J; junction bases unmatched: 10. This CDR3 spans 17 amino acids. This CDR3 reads CASSPRGQGPSNYGYTF. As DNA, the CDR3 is TGTGCCAGCAGCCCCAGGGGACAGGGGCCCTCTAACTATGGCTACACCTTC.

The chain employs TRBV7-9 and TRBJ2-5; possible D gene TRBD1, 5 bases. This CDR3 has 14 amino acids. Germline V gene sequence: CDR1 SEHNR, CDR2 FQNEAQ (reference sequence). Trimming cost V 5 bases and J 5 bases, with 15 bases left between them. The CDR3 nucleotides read TGTGCCAGCAGCCCTAGGCAGGGCAGGGAGACCCAGTACTTC. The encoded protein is CASSPRQGRETQYF.

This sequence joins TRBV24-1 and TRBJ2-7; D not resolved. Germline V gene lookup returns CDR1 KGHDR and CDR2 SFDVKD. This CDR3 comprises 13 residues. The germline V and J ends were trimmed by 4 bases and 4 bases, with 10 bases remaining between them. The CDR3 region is CATSDARIYEQYF. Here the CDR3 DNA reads TGTGCCACCAGTGACGCCCGAATTTACGAGCAGTACTTC.

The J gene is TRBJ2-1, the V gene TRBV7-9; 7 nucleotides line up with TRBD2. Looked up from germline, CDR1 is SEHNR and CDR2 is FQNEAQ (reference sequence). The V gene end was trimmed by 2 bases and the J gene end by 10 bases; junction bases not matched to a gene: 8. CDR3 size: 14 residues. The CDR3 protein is CASSLPAGETEQFF. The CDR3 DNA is TGTGCCAGCAGCTTACCGGCGGGGGAGACGGAGCAGTTCTTC. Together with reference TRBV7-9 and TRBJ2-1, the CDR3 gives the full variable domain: DTGVSQNPRHKITKRGQNVTFRCDPISEHNRLYWYRQTLGQGPEFLTYFQNEAQLEKSRLLSDRFSAERPKGSFSTLEIQRTEQGDSAMYLCASSLPAGETEQFFGPGTRLTVL.

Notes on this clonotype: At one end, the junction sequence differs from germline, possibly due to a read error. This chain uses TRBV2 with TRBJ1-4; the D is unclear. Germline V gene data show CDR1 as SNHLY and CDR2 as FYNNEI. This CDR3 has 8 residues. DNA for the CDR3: TGTGCCGCCCCAGGCAGGAGTTTT. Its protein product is CAAPGRSF.

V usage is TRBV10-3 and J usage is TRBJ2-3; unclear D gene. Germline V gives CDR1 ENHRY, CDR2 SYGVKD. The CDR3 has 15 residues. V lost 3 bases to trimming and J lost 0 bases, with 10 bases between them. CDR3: CAISDSSSSTDTQYF. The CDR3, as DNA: TGTGCCATCAGTGACAGCTCATCTAGCACAGATACGCAGTATTTT.

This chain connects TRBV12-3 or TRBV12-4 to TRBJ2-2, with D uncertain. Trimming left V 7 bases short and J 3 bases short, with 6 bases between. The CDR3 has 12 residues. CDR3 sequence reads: CASKLDTGELFF. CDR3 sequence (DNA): TGTGCCAGCAAGTTAGACACCGGGGAGCTGTTTTTT.

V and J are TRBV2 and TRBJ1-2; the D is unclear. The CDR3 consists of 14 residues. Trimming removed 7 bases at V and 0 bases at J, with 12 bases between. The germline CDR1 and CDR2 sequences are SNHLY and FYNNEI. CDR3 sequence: CASNLGGPNYGYTF. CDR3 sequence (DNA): TGTGCCAGCAATCTGGGCGGTCCTAACTATGGCTACACCTTC.

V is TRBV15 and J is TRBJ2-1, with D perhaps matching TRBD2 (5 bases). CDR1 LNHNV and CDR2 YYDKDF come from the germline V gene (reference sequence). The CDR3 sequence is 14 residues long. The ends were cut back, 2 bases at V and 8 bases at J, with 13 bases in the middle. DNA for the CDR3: TGTGCCACCAGCAGATCCGTAGAGGGCGATGAGCAGTTCTTC. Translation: CATSRSVEGDEQFF.

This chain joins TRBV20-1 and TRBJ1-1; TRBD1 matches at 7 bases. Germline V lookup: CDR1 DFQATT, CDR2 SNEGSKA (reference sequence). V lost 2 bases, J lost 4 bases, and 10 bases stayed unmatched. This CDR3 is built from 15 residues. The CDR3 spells CSARKGAPGGTEAFF. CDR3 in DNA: TGCAGTGCTAGAAAGGGGGCGCCCGGGGGCACTGAAGCTTTCTTT.

The CDR3, as DNA: TGCAGTGCTAGAGACCTCGAGGATTACGAGCAGTACTTC. Amino acid sequence: CSARDLEDYEQYF. V gene TRBV20-1 combines with J gene TRBJ2-7, with D uncertain. There are 13 residues in the CDR3. V gave up 0 bases and J gave up 4 bases, with 10 bases separating them. Germline V gene sequence: CDR1 DFQATT, CDR2 SNEGSKA (reference sequence).

DNA for the CDR3: TGCAGTGCTAGAGGGCAGGGGGGCTCTATCCAAGAGACCCAGTACTTC. Its translation: CSARGQGGSIQETQYF. The genes are TRBV20-1 and TRBJ2-5; D is perhaps TRBD1 (7 bases). From germline, CDR1 is DFQATT and CDR2 SNEGSKA (reference sequence). V was clipped by 1 base and J by 1 base, with 16 bases between them. The CDR3 covers 16 residues.

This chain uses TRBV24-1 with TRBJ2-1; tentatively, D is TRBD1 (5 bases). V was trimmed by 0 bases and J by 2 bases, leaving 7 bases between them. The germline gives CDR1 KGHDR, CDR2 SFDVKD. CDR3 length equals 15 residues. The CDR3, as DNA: TGTGCCACCAGTGATTTGGGGGCGACCTACAATGAGCAGTTCTTC. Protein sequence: CATSDLGATYNEQFF.

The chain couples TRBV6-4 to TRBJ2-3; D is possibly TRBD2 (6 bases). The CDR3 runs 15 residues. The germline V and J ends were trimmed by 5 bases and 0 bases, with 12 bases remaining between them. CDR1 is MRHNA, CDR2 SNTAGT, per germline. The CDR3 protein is CASSPAGPSTDTQYF. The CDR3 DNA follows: TGTGCCAGCAGTCCGGCGGGGCCGAGCACAGATACGCAGTATTTT.

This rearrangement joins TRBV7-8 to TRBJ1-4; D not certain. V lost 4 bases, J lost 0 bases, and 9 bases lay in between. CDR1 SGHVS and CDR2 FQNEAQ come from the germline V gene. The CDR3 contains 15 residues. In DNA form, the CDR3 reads TGTGCCAGCAGCTGGACCTGGGCAACTAATGAAAAACTGTTTTTT. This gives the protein CASSWTWATNEKLFF.

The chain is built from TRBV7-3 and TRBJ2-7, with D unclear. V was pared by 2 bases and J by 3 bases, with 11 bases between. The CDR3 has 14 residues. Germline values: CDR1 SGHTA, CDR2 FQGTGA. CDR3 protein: CASSLGVGYYEQYF. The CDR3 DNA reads TGTGCCAGCAGCTTAGGGGTCGGTTACTACGAGCAGTACTTC.

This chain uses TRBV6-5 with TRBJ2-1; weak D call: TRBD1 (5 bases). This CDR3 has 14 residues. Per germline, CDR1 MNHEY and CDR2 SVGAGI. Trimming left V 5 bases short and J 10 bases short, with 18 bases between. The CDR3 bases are TGTGCCAGCAGTGAAGCAGGCAGGGAAGGCGAGCAGTTCTTC. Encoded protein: CASSEAGREGEQFF.

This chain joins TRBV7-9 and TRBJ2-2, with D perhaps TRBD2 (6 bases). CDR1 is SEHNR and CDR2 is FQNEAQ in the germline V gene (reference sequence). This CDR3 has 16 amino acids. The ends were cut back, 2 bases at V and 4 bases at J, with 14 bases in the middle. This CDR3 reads CASSLRDGGGTGELFF. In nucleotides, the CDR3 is TGTGCCAGCAGCTTAAGGGACGGGGGAGGCACCGGGGAGCTGTTTTTT. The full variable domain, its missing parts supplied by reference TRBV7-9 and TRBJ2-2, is DTGVSQNPRHKITKRGQNVTFRCDPISEHNRLYWYRQTLGQGPEFLTYFQNEAQLEKSRLLSDRFSAERPKGSFSTLEIQRTEQGDSAMYLCASSLRDGGGTGELFFGEGSRLTVL.

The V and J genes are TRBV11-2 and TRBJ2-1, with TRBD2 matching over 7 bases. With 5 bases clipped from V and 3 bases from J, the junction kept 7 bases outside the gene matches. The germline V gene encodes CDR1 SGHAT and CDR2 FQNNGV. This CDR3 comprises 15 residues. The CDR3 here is CASSTSVSLYNEQFF. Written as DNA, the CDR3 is TGTGCCAGCAGCACTAGCGTATCCCTCTACAATGAGCAGTTCTTC.

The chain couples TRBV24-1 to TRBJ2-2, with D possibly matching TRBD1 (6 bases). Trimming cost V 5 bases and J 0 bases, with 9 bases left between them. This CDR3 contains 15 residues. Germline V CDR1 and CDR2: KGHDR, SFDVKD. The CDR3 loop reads CATSGAGANTGELFF. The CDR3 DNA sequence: TGTGCCACCAGTGGGGCAGGGGCGAACACCGGGGAGCTGTTTTTT.

CDR3 sequence: CASSPRQGSATEAFF. CDR3 coding DNA: TGTGCCAGCAGCCCTAGACAGGGATCAGCCACTGAAGCTTTCTTT. V usage is TRBV14 and J usage is TRBJ1-1, with 7 positions matching TRBD1. The V and J ends lost 4 bases and 4 bases, in that order; junction bases with no gene match: 9. Germline CDR1 SGHDN, CDR2 FVKESK. CDR3 length: 15 amino acids. Full variable domain (missing parts from reference TRBV14 and TRBJ1-1): EAGVTQFPSHSVIEKGQTVTLRCDPISGHDNLYWYRRVMGKEIKFLLHFVKESKQDESGMPNNRFLAERTGGTYSTLKVQPAELEDSGVYFCASSPRQGSATEAFFGQGTRLTVV.

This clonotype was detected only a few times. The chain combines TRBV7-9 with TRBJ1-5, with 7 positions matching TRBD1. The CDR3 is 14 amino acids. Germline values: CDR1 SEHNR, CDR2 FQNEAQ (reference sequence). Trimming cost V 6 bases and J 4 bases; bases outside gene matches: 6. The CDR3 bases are TGTGCCAGCAGTTTGGACAGGAAGAATCAGCCCCAGCATTTT. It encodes CASSLDRKNQPQHF.

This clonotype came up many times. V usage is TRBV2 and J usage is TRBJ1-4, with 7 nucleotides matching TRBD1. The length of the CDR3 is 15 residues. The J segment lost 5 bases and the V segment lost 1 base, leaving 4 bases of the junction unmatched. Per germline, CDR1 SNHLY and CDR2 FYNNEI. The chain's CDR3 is CASSEDGTANEKLFF. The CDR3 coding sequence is TGTGCCAGCAGTGAAGATGGGACAGCGAATGAAAAACTGTTTTTT. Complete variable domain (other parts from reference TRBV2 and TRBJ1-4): EPEVTQTPSHQVTQMGQEVILRCVPISNHLYFYWYRQILGQKVEFLVSFYNNEISEKSEIFDDQFSVERPDGSNFTLKIRSTKLEDSAMYFCASSEDGTANEKLFFGSGTQLSVL.

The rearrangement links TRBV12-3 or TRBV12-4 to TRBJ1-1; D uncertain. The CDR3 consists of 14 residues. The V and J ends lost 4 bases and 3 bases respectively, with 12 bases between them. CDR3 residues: CASSYGWSDTEAFF. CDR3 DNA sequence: TGTGCCAGCAGTTACGGGTGGTCGGACACTGAAGCTTTCTTT.

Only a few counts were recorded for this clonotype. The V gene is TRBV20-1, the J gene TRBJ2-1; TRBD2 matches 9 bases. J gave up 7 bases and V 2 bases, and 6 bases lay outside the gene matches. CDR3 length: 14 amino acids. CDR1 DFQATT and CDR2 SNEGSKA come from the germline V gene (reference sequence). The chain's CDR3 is CSARRLAELNEQFF. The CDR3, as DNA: TGCAGTGCTAGAAGACTAGCGGAATTAAATGAGCAGTTCTTC.